This TCR beta chain stems from a study of Graves' ophthalmopathy and Graves' hyperthyroidism. Study-wide context: Ahead of any treatment, peripheral blood was obtained at the initial diagnosis. Broader study findings: The authors also found most expanded thyroid clonotypes above 0.001 frequency in blood. The model's ophthalmopathy progression predictions had around 64% sensitivity and just under 75% specificity.

Amplification of TCR beta CDR3 regions used RNA transcripts. The first round was an RT-PCR with HTBI primers, and the second round was a multiplex PCR. TCRdb fed the multiplex PCR reads into MiXCR, producing one record per CDR3 protein. The sample consists of more than 300,000 distinct CDR3 sequences, 15% of them appearing once. With respect to this clonotype: Its antigen is undetermined.

Sequencing was performed on peripheral blood. The sequence was obtained from a woman between 18 and 29 years old with stable Graves' hyperthyroidism.

CDR3 coding DNA: TGTGCCAGCAGCCAGGGGACTAGCGGGCAAGAGACCCAGTACTTC. Translated, it gives CASSQGTSGQETQYF. The rearrangement uses TRBV3-1 and TRBJ2-5; 12 nucleotides line up with TRBD2. The J segment lost 2 bases and the V segment lost 3 bases, leaving 1 base of the junction unmatched. Germline CDR1 and CDR2: LGHDT and YNNKEL (reference sequence). The CDR3 covers 15 residues.